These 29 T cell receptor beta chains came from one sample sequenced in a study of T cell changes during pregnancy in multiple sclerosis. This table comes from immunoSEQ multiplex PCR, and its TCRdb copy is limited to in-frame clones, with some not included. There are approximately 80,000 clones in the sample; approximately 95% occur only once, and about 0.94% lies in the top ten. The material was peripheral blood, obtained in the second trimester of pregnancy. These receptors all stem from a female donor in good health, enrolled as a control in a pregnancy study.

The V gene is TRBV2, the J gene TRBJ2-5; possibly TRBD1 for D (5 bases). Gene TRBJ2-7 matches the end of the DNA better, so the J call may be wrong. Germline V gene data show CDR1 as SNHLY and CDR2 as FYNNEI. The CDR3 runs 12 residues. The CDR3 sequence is CASFGRDYEQYF. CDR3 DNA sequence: TGTGCCAGCTTTGGCAGGGACTACGAGCAGTACTTC.

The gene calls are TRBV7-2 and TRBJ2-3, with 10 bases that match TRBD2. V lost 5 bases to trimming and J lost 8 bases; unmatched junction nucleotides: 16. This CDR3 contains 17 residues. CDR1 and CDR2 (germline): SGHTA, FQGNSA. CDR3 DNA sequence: TGTGCCAGCAGCCCCCCAGGGGTAGCGGGGGGAGCGGGTACGCAGTATTTT. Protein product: CASSPPGVAGGAGTQYF.

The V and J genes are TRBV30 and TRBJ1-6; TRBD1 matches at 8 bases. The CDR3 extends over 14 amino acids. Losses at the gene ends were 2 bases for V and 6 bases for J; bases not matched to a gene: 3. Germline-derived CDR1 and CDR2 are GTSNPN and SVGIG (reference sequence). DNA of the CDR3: TGTGCCTGGAGTCCCGACAGGGGTAATTCACCCCTCCACTTT. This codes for CAWSPDRGNSPLHF.

Written as DNA, the CDR3 is TGTGCCAGTTCTAGCGGGAGGTTCTACGAGCAGTACTTC. Translated: CASSSGRFYEQYF. J is TRBJ2-7 and V is TRBV19; 11 bases map to TRBD2. The J segment lost 3 bases and the V segment lost 8 bases, leaving 3 bases of the junction unmatched. CDR1 and CDR2 from the germline V gene are LNHDA and SQIVND (reference sequence). CDR3 length: 13 residues.

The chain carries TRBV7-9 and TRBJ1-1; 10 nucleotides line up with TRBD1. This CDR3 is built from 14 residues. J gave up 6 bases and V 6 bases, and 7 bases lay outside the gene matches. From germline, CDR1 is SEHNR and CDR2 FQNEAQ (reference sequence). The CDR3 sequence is CASRSTGTGAEAFF. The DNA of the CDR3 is TGTGCCAGCAGATCAACCGGGACAGGGGCTGAAGCTTTCTTT. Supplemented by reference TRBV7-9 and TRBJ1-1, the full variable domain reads DTGVSQNPRHKITKRGQNVTFRCDPISEHNRLYWYRQTLGQGPEFLTYFQNEAQLEKSRLLSDRFSAERPKGSFSTLEIQRTEQGDSAMYLCASRSTGTGAEAFFGQGTRLTVV.

CDR3 sequence: CASSILGGAGQPQHF. The DNA for the CDR3 is TGTGCCAGTAGTATCTTAGGGGGCGCCGGGCAGCCCCAGCATTTT. The V call is TRBV19, the J call TRBJ1-5, with 7 bases fitting TRBD1. CDR1 and CDR2 (germline): LNHDA, SQIVND (reference sequence). The CDR3 is made up of 15 amino acids. Germline trimming cut 3 bases from V and 7 bases from J; bases unmatched to any gene: 9.

The CDR3 loop is CASSVLAGGSYEQYF. CDR3 DNA: TGTGCCAGCAGCGTACTAGCGGGAGGTAGCTACGAGCAGTACTTC. J is TRBJ2-7 and V is TRBV28; 12 nucleotides line up with TRBD2. V was pared by 6 bases and J by 3 bases, with 6 bases of the junction left unmatched. The germline CDR1 and CDR2 sequences are MDHEN and SYDVKM. The CDR3 sequence is 15 residues long. Complete variable domain (other parts from reference TRBV28 and TRBJ2-7): DVKVTQSSRYLVKRTGEKVFLECVQDMDHENMFWYRQDPGLGLRLIYFSYDVKMKEKGDIPEGYSVSREKKERFSLILESASTNQTSMYLCASSVLAGGSYEQYFGPGTRLTVT.

CDR3 sequence: CASSTGTGANSNQPQHF. In DNA, the CDR3 is TGTGCCAGTAGTACCGGGACAGGGGCTAATAGCAATCAGCCCCAGCATTTT. The genes are TRBV19 and TRBJ1-5; 10 positions match TRBD1. Germline loops: CDR1 LNHDA, CDR2 SQIVND (reference sequence). This CDR3 is built from 17 residues. The ends lost 4 bases at V and 0 bases at J; junction bases unmatched: 6.

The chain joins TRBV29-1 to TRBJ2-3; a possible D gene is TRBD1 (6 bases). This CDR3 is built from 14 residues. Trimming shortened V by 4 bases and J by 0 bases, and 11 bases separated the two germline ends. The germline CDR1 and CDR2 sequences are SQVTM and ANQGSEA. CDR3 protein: CSVAPDSSTDTQYF. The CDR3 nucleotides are TGCAGCGTTGCCCCGGACAGCAGCACAGATACGCAGTATTTT.

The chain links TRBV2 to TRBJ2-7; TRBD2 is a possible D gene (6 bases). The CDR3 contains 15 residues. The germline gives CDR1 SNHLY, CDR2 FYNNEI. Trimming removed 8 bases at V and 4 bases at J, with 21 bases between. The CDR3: CASHSFGSPDYEQYF. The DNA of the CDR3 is TGTGCCAGCCATTCCTTCGGGAGCCCCGATTACGAGCAGTACTTC. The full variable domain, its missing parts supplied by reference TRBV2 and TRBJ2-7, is EPEVTQTPSHQVTQMGQEVILRCVPISNHLYFYWYRQILGQKVEFLVSFYNNEISEKSEIFDDQFSVERPDGSNFTLKIRSTKLEDSAMYFCASHSFGSPDYEQYFGPGTRLTVT.

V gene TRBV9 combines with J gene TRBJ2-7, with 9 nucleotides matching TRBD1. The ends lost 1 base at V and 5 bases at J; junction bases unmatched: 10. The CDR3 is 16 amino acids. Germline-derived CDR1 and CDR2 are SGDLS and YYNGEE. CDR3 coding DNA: TGTGCCAGCAGCGTACGGACCGGGACAGGGACCCACGAGCAGTACTTC. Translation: CASSVRTGTGTHEQYF.

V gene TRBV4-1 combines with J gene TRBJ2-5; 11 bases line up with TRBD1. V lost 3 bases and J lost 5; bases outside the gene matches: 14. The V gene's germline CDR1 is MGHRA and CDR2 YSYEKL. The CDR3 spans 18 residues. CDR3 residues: CASSHGTGGLHRPETQYF. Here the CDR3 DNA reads TGCGCCAGCAGCCACGGGACAGGGGGTTTACACCGACCTGAGACCCAGTACTTC.

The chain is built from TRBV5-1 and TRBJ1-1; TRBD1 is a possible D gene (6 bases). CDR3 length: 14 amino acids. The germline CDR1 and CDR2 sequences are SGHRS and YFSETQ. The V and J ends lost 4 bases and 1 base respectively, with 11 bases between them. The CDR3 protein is CASSQGSSNTEAFF. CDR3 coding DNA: TGCGCCAGCAGCCAGGGGTCCTCGAACACTGAAGCTTTCTTT.

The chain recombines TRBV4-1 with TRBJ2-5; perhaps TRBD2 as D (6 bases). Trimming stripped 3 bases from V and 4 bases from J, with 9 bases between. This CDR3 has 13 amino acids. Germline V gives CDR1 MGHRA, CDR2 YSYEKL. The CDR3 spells CASSQGLLETQYF. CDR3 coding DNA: TGCGCCAGCAGCCAGGGACTCCTAGAGACCCAGTACTTC.

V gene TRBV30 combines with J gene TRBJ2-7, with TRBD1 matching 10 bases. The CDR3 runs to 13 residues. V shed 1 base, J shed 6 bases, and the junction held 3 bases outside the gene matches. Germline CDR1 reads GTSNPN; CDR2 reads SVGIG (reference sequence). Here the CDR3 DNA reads TGTGCCTGGAGTGGGGGGACAGGGGTCGAGCAGTACTTC. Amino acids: CAWSGGTGVEQYF.

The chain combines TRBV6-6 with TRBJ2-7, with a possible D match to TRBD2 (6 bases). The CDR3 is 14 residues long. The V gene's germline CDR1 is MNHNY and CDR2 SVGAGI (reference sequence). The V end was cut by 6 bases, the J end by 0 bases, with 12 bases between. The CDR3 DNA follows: TGTGCCAGCAGCCGTAGCGGAATCTCCTACGAGCAGTACTTC. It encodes CASSRSGISYEQYF.

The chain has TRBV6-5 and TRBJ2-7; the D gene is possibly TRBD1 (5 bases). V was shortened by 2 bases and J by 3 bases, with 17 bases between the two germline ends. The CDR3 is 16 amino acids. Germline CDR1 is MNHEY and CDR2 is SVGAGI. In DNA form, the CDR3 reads TGTGCCAGCAGTTACGGAAGGGGTCCAAGAGTCTACGAGCAGTACTTC. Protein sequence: CASSYGRGPRVYEQYF.

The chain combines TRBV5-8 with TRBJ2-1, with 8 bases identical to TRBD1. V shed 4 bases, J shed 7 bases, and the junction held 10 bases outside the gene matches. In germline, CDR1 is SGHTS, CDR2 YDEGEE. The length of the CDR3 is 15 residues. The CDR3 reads CASSPRDRNGNEQFF. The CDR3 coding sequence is TGTGCCAGCAGCCCCCGGGACAGGAATGGGAATGAGCAGTTCTTC.

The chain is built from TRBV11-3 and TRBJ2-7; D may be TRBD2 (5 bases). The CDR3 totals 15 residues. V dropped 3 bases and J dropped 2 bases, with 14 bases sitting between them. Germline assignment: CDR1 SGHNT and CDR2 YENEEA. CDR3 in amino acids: CASSLGEGRAYEQYF. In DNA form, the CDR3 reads TGTGCCAGCAGCTTGGGTGAGGGAAGGGCCTACGAGCAGTACTTC.

The CDR3 reads CASSLPGTSAFNEQFF. CDR3 DNA: TGTGCCAGCAGTCTTCCGGGGACTAGCGCCTTCAATGAGCAGTTCTTC. This chain uses TRBV28 with TRBJ2-1; 10 bases align to TRBD2. The CDR3 runs 16 residues. The germline V gene encodes CDR1 MDHEN and CDR2 SYDVKM. V shed 5 bases and J 6 bases; nucleotides not matched to a gene: 10. The variable domain in full, with the rest retrieved from reference TRBV28 and TRBJ2-1, is DVKVTQSSRYLVKRTGEKVFLECVQDMDHENMFWYRQDPGLGLRLIYFSYDVKMKEKGDIPEGYSVSREKKERFSLILESASTNQTSMYLCASSLPGTSAFNEQFFGPGTRLTVL.

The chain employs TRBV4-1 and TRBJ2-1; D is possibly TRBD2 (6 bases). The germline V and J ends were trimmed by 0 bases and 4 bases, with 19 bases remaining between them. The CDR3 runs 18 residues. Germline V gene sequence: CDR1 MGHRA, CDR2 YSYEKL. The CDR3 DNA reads TGCGCCAGCAGCCAAGATTTTCTTCGGGCGGGAAGATACAATGAGCAGTTCTTC. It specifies CASSQDFLRAGRYNEQFF.

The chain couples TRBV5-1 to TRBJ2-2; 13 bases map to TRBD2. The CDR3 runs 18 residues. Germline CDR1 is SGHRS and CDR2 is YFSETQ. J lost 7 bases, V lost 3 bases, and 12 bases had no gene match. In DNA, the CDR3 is TGCGCCAGCAGCTCCCCGCCGGGACTAGCGGGACTAGACGGGGAGCTGTTTTTT. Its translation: CASSSPPGLAGLDGELFF.

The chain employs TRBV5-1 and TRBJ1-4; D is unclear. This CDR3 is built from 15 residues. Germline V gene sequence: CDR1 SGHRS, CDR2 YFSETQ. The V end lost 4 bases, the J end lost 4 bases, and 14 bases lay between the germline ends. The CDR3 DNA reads TGCGCCAGCAGCCCGAGGAGGATCCGTAATGAAAAACTGTTTTTT. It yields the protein CASSPRRIRNEKLFF.

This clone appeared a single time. The CDR3 DNA reads as TGTGCCAGCAGCTTAGTATCAGGGGGGAACACCGGGGAGCTGTTTTTT. Translation gives CASSLVSGGNTGELFF. The rearrangement uses TRBV7-8 and TRBJ2-2, with TRBD1 identical over 7 bases. Germline CDR1 and CDR2: SGHVS and FQNEAQ. CDR3 length: 16 amino acids. Losses at the gene ends were 1 base for V and 1 base for J; bases not matched to a gene: 3.

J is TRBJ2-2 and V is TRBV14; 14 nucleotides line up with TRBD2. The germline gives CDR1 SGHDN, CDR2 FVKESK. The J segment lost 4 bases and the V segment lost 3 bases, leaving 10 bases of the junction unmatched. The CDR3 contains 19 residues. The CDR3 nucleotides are TGTGCCAGCAGCCAGAAGACTAGCGGGAGGGCCTTGGTCACCGGGGAGCTGTTTTTT. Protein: CASSQKTSGRALVTGELFF.

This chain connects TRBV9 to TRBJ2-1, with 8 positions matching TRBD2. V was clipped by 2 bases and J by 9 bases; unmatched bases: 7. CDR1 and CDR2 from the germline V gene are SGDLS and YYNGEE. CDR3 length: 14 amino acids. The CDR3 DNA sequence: TGTGCCAGCAGCGTCTTCGCGGGAGGATTTGAGCAGTTCTTC. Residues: CASSVFAGGFEQFF.

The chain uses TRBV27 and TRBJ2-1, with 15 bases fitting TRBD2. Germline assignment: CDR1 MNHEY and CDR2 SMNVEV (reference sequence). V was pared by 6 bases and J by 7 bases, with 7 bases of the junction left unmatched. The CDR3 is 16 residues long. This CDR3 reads CASSPSGTSGRNEQFF. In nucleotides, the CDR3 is TGTGCCAGCAGCCCGTCCGGGACTAGCGGGAGGAATGAGCAGTTCTTC.

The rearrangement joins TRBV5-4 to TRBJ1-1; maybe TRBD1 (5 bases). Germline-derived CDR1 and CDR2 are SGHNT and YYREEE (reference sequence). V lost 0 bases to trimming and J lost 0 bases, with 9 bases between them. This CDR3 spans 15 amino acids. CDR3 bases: TGTGCCAGCAGCTTGGGCGGGGGGATGAACACTGAAGCTTTCTTT. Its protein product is CASSLGGGMNTEAFF.

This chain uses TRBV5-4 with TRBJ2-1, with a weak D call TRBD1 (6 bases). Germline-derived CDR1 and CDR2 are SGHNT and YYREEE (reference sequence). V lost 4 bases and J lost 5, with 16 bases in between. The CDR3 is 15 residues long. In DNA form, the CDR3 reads TGTGCCAGCAGCATAACAGGGCGAGGGGACAATGAGCAGTTCTTC. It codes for CASSITGRGDNEQFF.